A selection of T cell receptor beta chains follows, all from one sample in a study of T cells in Graves' hyperthyroidism and ophthalmopathy. TCRdb re-called the multiplex PCR reads with MiXCR, one entry per CDR3 protein. The sample has 500,000 to 600,000 distinct CDR3 sequences, 16% seen once. Sequenced input: blood. These TCRs come from a young woman with Graves' hyperthyroidism. Each CDR3 is given with its conserved first and last residue. Each record gives: V gene, J gene, clone size, D gene, CDR3 DNA, CDR3 protein. A D gene is named only where the DNA matches it firmly. Clone size is stated in some rows and not others, as once, few, many or a class when expanded.

TRBV29-1,TRBJ2-2,NA,NA,TGCAGCGTTGAGACGGACGAGAACACCGGGGAGCTGTTTTTT,CSVETDENTGELFF
TRBV6-2/TRBV6-3,TRBJ1-2,many,NA,TGTGCCAGCAGTTACAGTGGGCTTCGGTATGGCTACACCTTC,CASSYSGLRYGYTF
TRBV7-9,TRBJ1-4,NA,NA,TGTGCCAGCAGCTTAGGACAGTCCGCAACTAATGAAAAACTGTTTTTT,CASSLGQSATNEKLFF
TRBV7-9,TRBJ2-7,NA,NA,TGTGCCAGCAGCAAGGACCTCGCTCCTATCGCCGAGCAGTACTTC,CASSKDLAPIAEQYF
TRBV20-1,TRBJ2-7,many,NA,TGCAGTGCCCAGTTGACCTACGAGCAGTACTTC,CSAQLTYEQYF
TRBV7-2,TRBJ2-7,many,TRBD2,TGTGCCAGCAGCTGGGGACTAGCGGGGGGGCGCGAGCAGTACTTC,CASSWGLAGGREQYF
TRBV18,TRBJ2-5,NA,TRBD1,TGTGCCAGCTCCCCCCGGGGCAGGGGGCGAGAGACCCAGTACTTC,CASSPRGRGRETQYF
TRBV7-2,TRBJ2-6,many,NA,TGTGCCAGCAGCCTAGGGCTGGCTGGGGCCAACGTCCTGACTTTC,CASSLGLAGANVLTF
TRBV6-6,TRBJ1-3,many,NA,TGTGCCAGCAGTTACGGACAGCCACTCTCTGGAAACACCATATATTTT,CASSYGQPLSGNTIYF
TRBV2,TRBJ2-2,many,NA,TGTGCCGGAACGAGGACGGGAAACACCGGGGAGCTGTTTTTT,CAGTRTGNTGELFF
TRBV3-1,TRBJ1-2,many,NA,TGTGCCAGCAGCCAAGGAGGGAGTTATGGCTACACCTTC,CASSQGGSYGYTF
TRBV7-9,TRBJ1-2,few,TRBD1,TGTGCCAGCAGCTCAACAGGGGGGCGTGATGGCTACACCTTC,CASSSTGGRDGYTF
TRBV20-1,TRBJ1-6,many,NA,TGCAGTGCTACCGCGCCGGATTCACCCCTCCACTTT,CSATAPDSPLHF
TRBV6-2/TRBV6-3,TRBJ1-1,NA,NA,TGTGCCAGCGCCGGGGTGATGAACACTGAAGCTTTCTTT,CASAGVMNTEAFF
TRBV19,TRBJ2-3,few,NA,TGTGCCAGTTCCCCCGGAGCGGCGGAACCGTCATGGGATACGCAGTATTTT,CASSPGAAEPSWDTQYF
TRBV11-2,TRBJ2-3,NA,TRBD2,TGTGCCAGCAGCCCCCTAGCGGGGTTTTACACAGATACGCAGTATTTT,CASSPLAGFYTDTQYF
TRBV19,TRBJ2-5,NA,NA,TGTGCCAGTAGTTGTCCAGGGCTGGAGTACTTC,CASSCPGLEYF
TRBV6-4,TRBJ2-3,many,TRBD1,TGTGCCAGCAGTGACGGGACAGGGTCCACAGATACGCAGTATTTT,CASSDGTGSTDTQYF
TRBV19,TRBJ2-7,NA,TRBD2,TGTGCCAGTGGACGACTAGCGGGAGAAGGCGAGCAGTACTTC,CASGRLAGEGEQYF
TRBV6-2/TRBV6-3,TRBJ1-5,few,NA,TGTGCCAGCAGTTACCAGGAGGGTCGCCCGTATAGCAATCAGCCCCAGCATTTT,CASSYQEGRPYSNQPQHF
TRBV28,TRBJ2-7,NA,TRBD1,TGTGCCAGCAGACCTACAGGGGACGAGCAGTACTTC,CASRPTGDEQYF
TRBV28,TRBJ2-1,many,TRBD2,TGTGCCAGCAGGATACTAGCGGGAGGTCAGCTTGAGCAGTTCTTC,CASRILAGGQLEQFF
TRBV7-8,TRBJ1-5,many,NA,TGTGCCAGCAGCTTAGTGGCGGGAAGCAATCAGCCCCAGCATTTT,CASSLVAGSNQPQHF
TRBV9,TRBJ2-5,NA,TRBD2,TGTGCCAGCAGCCCCTGGACTAGCGGGGGGAAAGAGACCCAGTACTTC,CASSPWTSGGKETQYF
TRBV20-1,TRBJ1-6,few,TRBD1,TGCAGTGCTAGGCGGACAGGGGGATCACCCCTCCACTTT,CSARRTGGSPLHF
TRBV12-5,TRBJ1-1,few,NA,TGTGCTAGTGGGGAACAGGGCAGATACACTGAAGCTTTCTTT,CASGEQGRYTEAFF
TRBV7-9,TRBJ2-7,many,NA,TGTGCCAGCAGCTTAGGTCGACGGCAGTACTTC,CASSLGRRQYF
TRBV20-1,TRBJ1-1,many,NA,TGCAGTGCTCAGGTCCCGGTGGGTGAAGCTTTCTTT,CSAQVPVGEAFF